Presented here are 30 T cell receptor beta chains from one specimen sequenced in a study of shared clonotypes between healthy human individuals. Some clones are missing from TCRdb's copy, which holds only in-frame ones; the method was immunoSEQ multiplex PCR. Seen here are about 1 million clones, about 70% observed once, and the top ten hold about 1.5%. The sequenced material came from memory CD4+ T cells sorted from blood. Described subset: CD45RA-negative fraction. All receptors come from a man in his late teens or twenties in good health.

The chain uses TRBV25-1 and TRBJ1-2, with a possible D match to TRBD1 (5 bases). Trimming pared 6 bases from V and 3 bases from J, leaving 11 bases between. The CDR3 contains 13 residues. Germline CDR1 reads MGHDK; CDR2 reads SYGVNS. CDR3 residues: CASSEDTDYGYTF. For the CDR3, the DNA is TGTGCCAGCAGCGAGGACACCGACTATGGCTACACCTTC.

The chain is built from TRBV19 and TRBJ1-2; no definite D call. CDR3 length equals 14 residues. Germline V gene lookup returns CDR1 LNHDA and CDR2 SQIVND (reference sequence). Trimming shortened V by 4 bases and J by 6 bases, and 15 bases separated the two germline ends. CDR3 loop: CASSKSGVFHGYTF. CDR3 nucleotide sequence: TGTGCCAGTAGTAAGTCGGGTGTTTTCCATGGCTACACCTTC.

The CDR3: CASREGRGPTDTQYF. In DNA, the CDR3 is TGCGCCAGCAGGGAGGGCCGGGGGCCCACAGATACGCAGTATTTT. The chain combines TRBV5-1 with TRBJ2-3; D is perhaps TRBD1 or TRBD2 (6 bases each). This CDR3 is built from 15 residues. Between the trimmed V and J ends, which lost 5 bases and 2 bases, there was a span of 15 bases. Germline assignment: CDR1 SGHRS and CDR2 YFSETQ.

CDR3 DNA sequence: TGTGCCAGCAGCGAGGGGGACAGGGCCTTTTCAGAGACCCAGTACTTC. It is translated as CASSEGDRAFSETQYF. The rearrangement uses TRBV16 and TRBJ2-5; 9 bases agree with TRBD1. CDR1 KGHSY and CDR2 FQNENV come from the germline V gene. V trimming: 5 bases; J trimming: 4 bases; junction bases outside the gene matches: 11. CDR3 length: 16 residues.

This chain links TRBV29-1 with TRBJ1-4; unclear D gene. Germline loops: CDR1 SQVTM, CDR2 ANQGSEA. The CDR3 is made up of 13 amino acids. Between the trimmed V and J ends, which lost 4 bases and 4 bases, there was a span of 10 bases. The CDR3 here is CSVAAQFNEKLFF. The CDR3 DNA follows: TGCAGCGTTGCCGCCCAGTTTAATGAAAAACTGTTTTTT.

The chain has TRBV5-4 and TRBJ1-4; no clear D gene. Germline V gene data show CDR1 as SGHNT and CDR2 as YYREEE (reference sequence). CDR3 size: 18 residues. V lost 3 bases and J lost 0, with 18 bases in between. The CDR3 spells CASSSGGTPETTNEKLFF. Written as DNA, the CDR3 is TGTGCCAGCAGCTCCGGCGGCACCCCAGAGACAACTAATGAAAAACTGTTTTTT.

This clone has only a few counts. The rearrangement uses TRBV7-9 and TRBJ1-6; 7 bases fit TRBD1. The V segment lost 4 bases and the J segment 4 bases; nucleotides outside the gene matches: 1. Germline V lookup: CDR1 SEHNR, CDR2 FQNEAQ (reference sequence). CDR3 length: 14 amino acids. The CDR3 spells CASSSTGYNSPLHF. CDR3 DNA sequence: TGTGCCAGCAGCTCGACAGGGTATAATTCACCCCTCCACTTT.

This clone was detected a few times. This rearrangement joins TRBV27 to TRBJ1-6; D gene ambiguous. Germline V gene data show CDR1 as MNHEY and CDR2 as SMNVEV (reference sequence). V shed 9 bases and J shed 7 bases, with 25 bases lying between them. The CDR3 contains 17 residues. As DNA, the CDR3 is TGTGCCAGTCTAGGAATTGGGCGGGGTTTTGGGAATTCACCCCTCCACTTT. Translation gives CASLGIGRGFGNSPLHF.

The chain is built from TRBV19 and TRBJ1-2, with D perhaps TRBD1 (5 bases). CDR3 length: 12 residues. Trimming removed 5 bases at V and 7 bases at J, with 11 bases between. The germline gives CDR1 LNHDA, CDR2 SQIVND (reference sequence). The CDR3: CASSARVTGYTF. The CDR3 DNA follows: TGTGCCAGTAGTGCCAGGGTTACTGGCTACACCTTC.

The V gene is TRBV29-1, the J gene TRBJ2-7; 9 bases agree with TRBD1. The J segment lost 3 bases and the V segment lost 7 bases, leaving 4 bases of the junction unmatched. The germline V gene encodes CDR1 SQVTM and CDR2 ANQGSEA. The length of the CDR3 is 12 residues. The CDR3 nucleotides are TGCAGCGCTGGGGGACAGGGCTACGAGCAGTACTTC. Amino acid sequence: CSAGGQGYEQYF.

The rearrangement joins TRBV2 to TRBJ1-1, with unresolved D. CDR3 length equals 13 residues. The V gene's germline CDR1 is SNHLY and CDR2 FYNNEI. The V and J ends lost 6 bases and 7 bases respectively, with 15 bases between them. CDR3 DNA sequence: TGTGCCAGCAGAGATGGCTTCGTAGATGAAGCTTTCTTT. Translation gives CASRDGFVDEAFF.

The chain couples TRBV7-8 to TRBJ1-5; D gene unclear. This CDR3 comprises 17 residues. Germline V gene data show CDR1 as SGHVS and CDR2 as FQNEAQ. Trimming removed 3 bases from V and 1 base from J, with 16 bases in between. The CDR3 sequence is CASSFGQAAGSNQPQHF. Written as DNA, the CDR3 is TGTGCCAGCAGCTTCGGGCAGGCCGCAGGAAGCAATCAGCCCCAGCATTTT.

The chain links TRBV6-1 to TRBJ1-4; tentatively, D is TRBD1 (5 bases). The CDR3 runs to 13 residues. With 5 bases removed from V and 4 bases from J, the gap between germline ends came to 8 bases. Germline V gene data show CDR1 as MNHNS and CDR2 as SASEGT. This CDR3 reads CASSWGVNEKLFF. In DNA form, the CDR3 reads TGTGCCAGCAGTTGGGGGGTTAATGAAAAACTGTTTTTT.

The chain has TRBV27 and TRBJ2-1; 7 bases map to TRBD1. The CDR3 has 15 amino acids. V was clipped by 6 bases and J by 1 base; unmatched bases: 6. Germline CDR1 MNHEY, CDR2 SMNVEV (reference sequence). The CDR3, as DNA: TGTGCCAGCAGGATACAGGGGTTATCCTACAATGAGCAGTTCTTC. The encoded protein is CASRIQGLSYNEQFF.

CDR3 nucleotides: TGTGCCAGCAGCCGGACTAGCGGGGGGGGAGGTGAGCAGTTCTTC. Amino acids: CASSRTSGGGGEQFF. The chain joins TRBV6-5 to TRBJ2-1; 15 bases agree with TRBD2. This CDR3 spans 15 amino acids. V lost 6 bases and J lost 9; bases outside the gene matches: 6. Germline V gene sequence: CDR1 MNHEY, CDR2 SVGAGI.

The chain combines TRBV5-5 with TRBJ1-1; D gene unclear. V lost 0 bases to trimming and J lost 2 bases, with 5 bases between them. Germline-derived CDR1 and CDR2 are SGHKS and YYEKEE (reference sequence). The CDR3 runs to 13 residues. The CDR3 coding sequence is TGTGCCAGCAGCTTGGCAGTAAACACTGAAGCTTTCTTT. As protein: CASSLAVNTEAFF.

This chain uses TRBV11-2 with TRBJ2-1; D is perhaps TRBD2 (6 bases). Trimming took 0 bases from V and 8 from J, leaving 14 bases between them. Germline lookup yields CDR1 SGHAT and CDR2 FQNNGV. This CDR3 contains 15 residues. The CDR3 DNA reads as TGTGCCAGCAGCTTAGATGGGCGGGGCTTCGATGAGCAGTTCTTC. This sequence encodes CASSLDGRGFDEQFF. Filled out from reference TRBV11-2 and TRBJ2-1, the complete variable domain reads EAGVAQSPRYKIIEKRQSVAFWCNPISGHATLYWYQQILGQGPKLLIQFQNNGVVDDSQLPKDRFSAERLKGVDSTLKIQPAKLEDSAVYLCASSLDGRGFDEQFFGPGTRLTVL.

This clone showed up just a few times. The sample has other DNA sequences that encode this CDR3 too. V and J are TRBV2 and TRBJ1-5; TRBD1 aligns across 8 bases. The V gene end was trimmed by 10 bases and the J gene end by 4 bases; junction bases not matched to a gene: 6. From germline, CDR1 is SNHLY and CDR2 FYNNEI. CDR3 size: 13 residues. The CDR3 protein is CATRTGKNQPQHF. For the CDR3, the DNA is TGTGCCACTCGGACAGGGAAGAATCAGCCCCAGCATTTT.

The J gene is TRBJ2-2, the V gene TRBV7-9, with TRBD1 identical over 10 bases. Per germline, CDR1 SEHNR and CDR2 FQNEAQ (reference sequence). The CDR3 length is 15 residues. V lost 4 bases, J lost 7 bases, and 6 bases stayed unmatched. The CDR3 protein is CASSSTGGANGELFF. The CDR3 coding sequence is TGTGCCAGCAGCTCGACAGGGGGCGCAAACGGGGAGCTGTTTTTT.

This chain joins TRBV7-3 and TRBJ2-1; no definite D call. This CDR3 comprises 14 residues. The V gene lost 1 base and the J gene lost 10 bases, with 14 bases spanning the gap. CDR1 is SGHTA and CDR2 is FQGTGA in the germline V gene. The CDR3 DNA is TGTGCCAGCAGCTTAAGTGGGTCCCTGGGAGAGCAGTTCTTC. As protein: CASSLSGSLGEQFF.

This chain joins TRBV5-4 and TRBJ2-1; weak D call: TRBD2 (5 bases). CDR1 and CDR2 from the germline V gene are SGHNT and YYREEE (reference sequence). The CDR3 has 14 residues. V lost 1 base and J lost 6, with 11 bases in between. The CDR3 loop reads CASSLQSSSNEQFF. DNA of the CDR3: TGTGCCAGCAGCTTGCAGTCTAGCTCCAATGAGCAGTTCTTC.

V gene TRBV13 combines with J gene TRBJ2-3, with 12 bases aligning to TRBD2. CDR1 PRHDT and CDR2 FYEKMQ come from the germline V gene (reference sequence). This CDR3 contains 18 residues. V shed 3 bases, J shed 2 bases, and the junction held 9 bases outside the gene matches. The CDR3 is CASSFSSSGRASTDTQYF. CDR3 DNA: TGTGCCAGCAGCTTTAGCTCTAGCGGGAGGGCCTCCACAGATACGCAGTATTTT.

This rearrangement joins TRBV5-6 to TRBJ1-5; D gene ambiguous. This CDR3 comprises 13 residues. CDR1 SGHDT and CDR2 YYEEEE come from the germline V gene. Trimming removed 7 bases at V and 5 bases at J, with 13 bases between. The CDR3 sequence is CASSYGEYQPQHF. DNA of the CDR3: TGTGCCAGCTCATACGGCGAGTATCAGCCCCAGCATTTT.

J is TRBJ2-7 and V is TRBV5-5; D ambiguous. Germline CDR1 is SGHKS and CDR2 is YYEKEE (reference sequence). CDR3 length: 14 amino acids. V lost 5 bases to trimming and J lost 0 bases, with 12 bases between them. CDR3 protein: CASRAGPISYEQYF. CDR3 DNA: TGTGCCAGCAGGGCTGGTCCCATCTCCTACGAGCAGTACTTC.

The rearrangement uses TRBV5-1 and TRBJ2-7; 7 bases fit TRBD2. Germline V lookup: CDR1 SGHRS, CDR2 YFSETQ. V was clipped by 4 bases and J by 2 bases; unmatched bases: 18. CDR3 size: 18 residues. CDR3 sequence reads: CASSPQNDQSGTAYEQYF. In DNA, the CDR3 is TGCGCCAGCAGCCCCCAAAACGACCAGAGCGGGACGGCCTACGAGCAGTACTTC.

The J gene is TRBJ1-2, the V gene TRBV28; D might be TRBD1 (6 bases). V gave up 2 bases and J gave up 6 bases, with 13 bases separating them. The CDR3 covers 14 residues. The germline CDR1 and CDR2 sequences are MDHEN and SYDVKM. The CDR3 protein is CASSLVSGGHGYTF. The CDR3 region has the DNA TGTGCCAGCAGTTTAGTGTCGGGGGGCCATGGCTACACCTTC.

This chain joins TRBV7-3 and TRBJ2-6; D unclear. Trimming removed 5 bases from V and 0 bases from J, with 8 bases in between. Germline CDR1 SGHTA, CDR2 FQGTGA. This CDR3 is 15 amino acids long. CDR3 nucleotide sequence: TGTGCCAGCAGCGGTGTGAGCTCTGGGGCCAACGTCCTGACTTTC. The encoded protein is CASSGVSSGANVLTF.

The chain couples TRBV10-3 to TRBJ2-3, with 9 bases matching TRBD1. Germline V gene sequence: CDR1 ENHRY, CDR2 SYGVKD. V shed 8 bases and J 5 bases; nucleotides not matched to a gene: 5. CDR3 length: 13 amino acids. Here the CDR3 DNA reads TGTGCCATCCGGGACAGGGATGGAGATACGCAGTATTTT. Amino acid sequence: CAIRDRDGDTQYF.

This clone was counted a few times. The CDR3 DNA sequence: TGTGCCAGCAGAGACGCGAGGGGGGGCAATCAGCCCCAGCATTTT. Translating it yields CASRDARGGNQPQHF. The chain couples TRBV27 to TRBJ1-5; D possibly corresponds to TRBD1 (6 bases). V was cut by 6 bases and J by 2 bases, with 14 bases left in between. CDR1 is MNHEY and CDR2 is SMNVEV in the germline V gene (reference sequence). The CDR3 runs to 15 residues.

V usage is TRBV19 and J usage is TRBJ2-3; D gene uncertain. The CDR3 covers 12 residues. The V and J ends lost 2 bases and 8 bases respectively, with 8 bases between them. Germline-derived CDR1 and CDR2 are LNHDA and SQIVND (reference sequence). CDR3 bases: TGTGCCAGTAGTATAAGTTATGGTACGCAGTATTTT. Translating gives CASSISYGTQYF.